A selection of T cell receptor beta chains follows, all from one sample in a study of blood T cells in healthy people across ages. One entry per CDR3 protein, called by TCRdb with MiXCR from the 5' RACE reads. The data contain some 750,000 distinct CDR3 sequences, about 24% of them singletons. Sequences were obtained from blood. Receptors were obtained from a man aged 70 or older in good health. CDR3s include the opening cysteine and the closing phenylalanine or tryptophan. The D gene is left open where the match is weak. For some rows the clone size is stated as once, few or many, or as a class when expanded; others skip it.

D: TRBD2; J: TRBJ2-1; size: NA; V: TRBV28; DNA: TGTGCCAGCAGTTTACTAGCGGCCGCCTACAATGAGCAGTTCTTC; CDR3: CASSLLAAAYNEQFF
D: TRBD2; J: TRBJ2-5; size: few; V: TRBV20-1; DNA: TGCAGTGCTAGGAGACTAGCGGGAATGGAGACCCAGTACTTC; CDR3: CSARRLAGMETQYF
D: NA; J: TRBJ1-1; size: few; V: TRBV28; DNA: TGTGCCATCATAACGGGGAACACTGAAGCTTTCTTT; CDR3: CAIITGNTEAFF
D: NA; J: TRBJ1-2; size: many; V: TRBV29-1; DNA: TGCAGCGTTGATCCTGGGGGGAGTCTGCGAGGCTACACCTTC; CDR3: CSVDPGGSLRGYTF
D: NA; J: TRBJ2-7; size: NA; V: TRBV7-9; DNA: TGTGCCAGCAGGTCCGACTCGACCTACGAGCAGTACTTC; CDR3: CASRSDSTYEQYF
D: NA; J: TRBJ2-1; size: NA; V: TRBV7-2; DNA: TGTGCCAGCAGCTTAGCGCAGACATACAATGAGCAGTTCTTC; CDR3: CASSLAQTYNEQFF
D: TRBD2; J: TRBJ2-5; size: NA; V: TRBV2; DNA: TGTGCCGGAAAACTGGGACTAGGGCAAGAGACCCAGTACTTC; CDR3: CAGKLGLGQETQYF
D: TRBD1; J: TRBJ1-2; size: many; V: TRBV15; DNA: TGTGCCACTGGGGACAGGGTGACCTATGGCTACACCTTC; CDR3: CATGDRVTYGYTF
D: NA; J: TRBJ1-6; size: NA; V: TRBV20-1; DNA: TGCAGTGCTAGAGCCCAGTACCAATCACCCCTCCACTTT; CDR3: CSARAQYQSPLHF
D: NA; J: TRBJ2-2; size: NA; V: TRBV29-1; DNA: TGCAGCGTTCGGGGGAGATACACCGGGGAGCTGTTTTTT; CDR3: CSVRGRYTGELFF
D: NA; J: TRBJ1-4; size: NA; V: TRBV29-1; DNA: TGCAGCGTTGCCTCCCCCGGTGAAAAACTGTTTTTT; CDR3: CSVASPGEKLFF
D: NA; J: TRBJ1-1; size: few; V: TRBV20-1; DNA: TGCAGTGCTAGAGACTCAGGGGACTTCACTAACACTGAAGCTTTCTTT; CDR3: CSARDSGDFTNTEAFF
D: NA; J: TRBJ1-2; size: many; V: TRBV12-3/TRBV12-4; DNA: TGTGCCAGCAGTTCCTCGCCGGACGGTTACTATGGCTACACCTTC; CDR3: CASSSSPDGYYGYTF
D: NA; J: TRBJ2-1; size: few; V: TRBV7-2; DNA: TGTGCCGGCAGTTCAGACTATGTCGATGAGCAGTTCTTC; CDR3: CAGSSDYVDEQFF
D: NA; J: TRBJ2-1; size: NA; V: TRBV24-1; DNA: TGTGCCACCAGTGATTCCGGACTCCTACAGTTCTTC; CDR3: CATSDSGLLQFF
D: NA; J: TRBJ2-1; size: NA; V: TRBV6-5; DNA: TGTGCCAGCAGTTCCCCCCGGGGAGAGCAGTTCTTC; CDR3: CASSSPRGEQFF
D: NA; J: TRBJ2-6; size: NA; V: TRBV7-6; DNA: TGTGCCAGCAGCTTAGTTCTGGGGGCCAACGTCCTGACTTTC; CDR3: CASSLVLGANVLTF
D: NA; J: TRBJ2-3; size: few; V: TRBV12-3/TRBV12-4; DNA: TGTGCCAGCATCCCGGGACTCTCCCGGGATACGCAGTATTTT; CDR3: CASIPGLSRDTQYF
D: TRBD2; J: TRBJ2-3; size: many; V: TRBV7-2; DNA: TGTGCCAGCAGCTTCGGACTAGCTGGAGATACGCAGTATTTT; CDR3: CASSFGLAGDTQYF
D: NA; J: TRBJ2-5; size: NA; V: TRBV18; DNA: TGTGCCAGCTCAACGGAAGACCGTGAGCAGTACTTC; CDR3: CASSTEDREQYF
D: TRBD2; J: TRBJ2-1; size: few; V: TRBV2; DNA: TGTGCCAGCAGTGAAGCTAGGACTAGCTACAATGAGCAGTTCTTC; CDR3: CASSEARTSYNEQFF
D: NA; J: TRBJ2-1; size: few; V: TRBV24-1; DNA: TGTGCCACCAGTGCCCCCTGGAGAACGGGAGAGCAGTTCTTC; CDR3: CATSAPWRTGEQFF
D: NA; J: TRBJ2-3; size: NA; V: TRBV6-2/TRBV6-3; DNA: TGTGCCAGCACTCAACGACTTCTCCCCACAGATACGCAGTATTTT; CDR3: CASTQRLLPTDTQYF
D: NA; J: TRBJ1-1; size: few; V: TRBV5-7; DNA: TGTGCCAGCAGCTTGTTCCAGGGTATGAACACTGAAGCTTTCTTT; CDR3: CASSLFQGMNTEAFF
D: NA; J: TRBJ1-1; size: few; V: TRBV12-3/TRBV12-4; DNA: TGTGCCAGCACCTTGGGGGGGCATACTGAAGCTTTCTTT; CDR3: CASTLGGHTEAFF
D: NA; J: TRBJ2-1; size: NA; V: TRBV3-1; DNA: TGTGCCAGCAGCCTTAGTAGTACTAGCTTAGGTTACAATGAGCAGTTCTTC; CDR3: CASSLSSTSLGYNEQFF
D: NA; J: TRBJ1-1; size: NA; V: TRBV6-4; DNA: TGTGCCAGCAGTGACTTTAGCCAGGGCGGCGAAGCTTTCTTT; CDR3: CASSDFSQGGEAFF
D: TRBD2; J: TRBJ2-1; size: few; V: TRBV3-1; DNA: TGTGCCAGCAGCCCTTCACTAGCGACCAGCTCCTACAATGAGCAGTTCTTC; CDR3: CASSPSLATSSYNEQFF
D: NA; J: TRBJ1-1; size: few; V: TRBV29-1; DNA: TGCAGCGTTGAGGGGGGAAGAGCTTTCTTT; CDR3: CSVEGGRAFF
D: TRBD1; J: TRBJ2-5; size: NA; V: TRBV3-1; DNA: TGTGCCAGCACCGGGACAGGGGTAGAGACCCAGTACTTC; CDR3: CASTGTGVETQYF
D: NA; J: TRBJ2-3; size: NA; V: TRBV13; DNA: TGCGCCAGCAGCTTAGGCTCCACTAGGACAACAGATACGCAGTATTTT; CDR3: CASSLGSTRTTDTQYF
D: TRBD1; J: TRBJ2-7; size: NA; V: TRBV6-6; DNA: TGTGCCAGCAGTAGACAGGGTCCCTACTACGAGCAGTACTTC; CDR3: CASSRQGPYYEQYF
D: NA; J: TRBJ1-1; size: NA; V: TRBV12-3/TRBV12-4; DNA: TGTGCCAGCAGACCCAGATCGGCGGGGACTGAAGCTTTCTTT; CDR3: CASRPRSAGTEAFF
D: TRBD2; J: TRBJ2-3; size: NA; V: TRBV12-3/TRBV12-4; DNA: TGTGCCAGCAGTTTAGACGGGGGAGGGACAGATACGCAGTATTTT; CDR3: CASSLDGGGTDTQYF
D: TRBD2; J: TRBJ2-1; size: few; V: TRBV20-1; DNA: TGCAGTGCTAGAGTCGGGACTAGCGGTCGCAATGAGCAGTTCTTC; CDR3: CSARVGTSGRNEQFF
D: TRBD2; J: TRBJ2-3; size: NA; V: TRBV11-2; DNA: TGTGCCAGCAGCTTCTTGAGCGGGGGTTTCCCAAGCACAGATACGCAGTATTTT; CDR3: CASSFLSGGFPSTDTQYF
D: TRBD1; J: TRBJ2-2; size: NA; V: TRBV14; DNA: TGTGCCAGCAGCCCCCGGACAGGGGGAGGCGGGGAGCTGTTTTTT; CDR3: CASSPRTGGGGELFF
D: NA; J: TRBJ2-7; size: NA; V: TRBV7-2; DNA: TGTGCCAGCAGCTTACAAGTCGGACAGACCTACGAGCAGTACTTC; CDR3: CASSLQVGQTYEQYF
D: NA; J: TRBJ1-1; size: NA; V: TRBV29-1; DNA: TGCAGCGGGGGGGGGCAAGGTGAAGCTTTCTTT; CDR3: CSGGGQGEAFF